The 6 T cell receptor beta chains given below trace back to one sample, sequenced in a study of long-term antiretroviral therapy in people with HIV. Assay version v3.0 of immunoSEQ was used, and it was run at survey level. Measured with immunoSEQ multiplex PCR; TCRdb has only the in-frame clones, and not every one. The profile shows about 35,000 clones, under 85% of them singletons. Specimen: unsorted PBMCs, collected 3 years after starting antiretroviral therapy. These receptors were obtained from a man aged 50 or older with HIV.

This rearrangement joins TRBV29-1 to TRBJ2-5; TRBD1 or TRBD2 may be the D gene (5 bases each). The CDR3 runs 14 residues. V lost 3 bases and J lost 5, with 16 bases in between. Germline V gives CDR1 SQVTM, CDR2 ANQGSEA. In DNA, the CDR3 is TGCAGCGTTGATGGGGGTATTAACACTGAGACCCAGTACTTC. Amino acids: CSVDGGINTETQYF.

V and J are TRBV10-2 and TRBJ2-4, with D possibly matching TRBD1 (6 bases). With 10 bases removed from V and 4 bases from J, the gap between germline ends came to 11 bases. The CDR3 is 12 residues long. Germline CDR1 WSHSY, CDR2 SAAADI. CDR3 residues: CATEDRKNIQYF. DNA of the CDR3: TGCGCCACCGAGGACAGAAAAAACATTCAGTACTTC.

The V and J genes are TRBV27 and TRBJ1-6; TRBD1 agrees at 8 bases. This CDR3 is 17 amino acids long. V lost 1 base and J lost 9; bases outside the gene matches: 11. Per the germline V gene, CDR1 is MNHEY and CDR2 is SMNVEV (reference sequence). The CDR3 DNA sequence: TGTGCCAGCAGTTTATATCCCTCGGGACAGGTTGGTTCACCCCTCCACTTT. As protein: CASSLYPSGQVGSPLHF.

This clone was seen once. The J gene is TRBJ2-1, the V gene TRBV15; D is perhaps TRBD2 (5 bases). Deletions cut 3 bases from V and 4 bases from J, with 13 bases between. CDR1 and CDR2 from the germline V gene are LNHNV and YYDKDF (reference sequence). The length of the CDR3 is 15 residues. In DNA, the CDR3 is TGTGCCACCAGCAGCTTTCTCGGGGTTTACAATGAGCAGTTCTTC. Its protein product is CATSSFLGVYNEQFF.

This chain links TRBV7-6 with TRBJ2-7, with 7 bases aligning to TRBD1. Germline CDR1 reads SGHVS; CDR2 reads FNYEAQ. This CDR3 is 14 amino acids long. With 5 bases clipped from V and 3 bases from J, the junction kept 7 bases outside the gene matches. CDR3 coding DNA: TGTGCCAGCAGCCCTCGACAGGGAAACTACGAGCAGTACTTC. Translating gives CASSPRQGNYEQYF.

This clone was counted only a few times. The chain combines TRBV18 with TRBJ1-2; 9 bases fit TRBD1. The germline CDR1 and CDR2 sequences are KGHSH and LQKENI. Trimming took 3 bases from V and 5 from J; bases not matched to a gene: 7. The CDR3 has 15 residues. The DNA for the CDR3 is TGTGCCAGCTCACCCATGGACAGGGGAGGGTATGGCTACACCTTC. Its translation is CASSPMDRGGYGYTF.